The subject of this entry is one T cell receptor (beta chain). Its antigen is currently not known. Base qualities are not recorded, but no much larger clone differs from it by a single base. For repertoire sequencing, TCR beta CDR3 regions were amplified from RNA transcripts. The first round was an RT-PCR using HTBI primers with the Qiagen OneStep RT-PCR kit, and this first round was followed by a second-round multiplex PCR, then size selection and purification. Sequencing of the libraries was carried out on an Illumina HiSeq2000 in paired-end mode with 100 bp reads. In the paper's pipeline: SOAPnuke was used for read processing, and reads with adapters, uncalled bases, a mean Phred below 15, or no exact constant-primer or identifier match were discarded. COPE v1.2.5 was used to merge the high-quality paired reads. Each unique nucleotide sequence was defined as a clonotype, and clonotypes were aligned to IMGT TRB V, D and J references with MiTCR v1.1. The analysis was limited to V-J combinations with a frequency above 0.0001, which together covered about 99% of the repertoires. For each V-J combination, a TCR clonal expansion and chaos score was defined as the ratio of F50 clonal expansion to chaos observed in the TCRdist matrix. Features were reduced by Welch's t-statistics and random forest to around 14 V-J combinations, which fed a naive Bayes classifier. The Morisita-Horn index was used to measure how similar the thyroid and blood repertoires were. TCRdb took the public reads, trimmed them with fastp at Q25, ran MiXCR for clone calling and kept in-frame beta chains. Rows with one shared CDR3 protein collapse into an entry with the most common genes and DNA. The V and J calls, along with clone size, are taken from TCRdb and not from the paper's own processing. The sample table contains about 210,000 distinct CDR3 sequences; only one count was recorded for under 30% of them. Together, the top ten hold 9.1% of the sample.

This entry is derived from a study of Graves' ophthalmopathy and Graves' hyperthyroidism (dated by TCRdb to 2016 to 2019). At the level of the whole study: Peripheral blood was collected at initial diagnosis, before any treatment. A discovery set of 100 patients (around 40 ophthalmopathy, fewer than 60 stable hyperthyroidism) was enrolled to explore V-J signatures distinguishing ophthalmopathy from hyperthyroidism. In roughly six hyperthyroidism patients, T-cell repertoires of thyroid tissue and blood were compared. Once sampling was done, hyperthyroidism patients were given methimazole at a starting dose of 30 mg daily, while ophthalmopathy patients were given high-dose intravenous methylprednisolone. To tell Graves' ophthalmopathy apart from Graves' hyperthyroidism, and to predict which patients would progress to ophthalmopathy, the study relied on TCR beta repertoire signatures. An independent validation cohort comprised 18 hyperthyroidism patients and over 15 patients who later progressed from hyperthyroidism to ophthalmopathy. The approximately 98 discovery patients were randomly divided into training and test sets at a 7:3 ratio. In total, approximately 130 blood samples were TCR-sequenced: roughly 45 ophthalmopathy, some 75 hyperthyroidism and about 17 hyperthyroidism-to-ophthalmopathy patients. The paper's findings and limits, for the study overall: Sample size was not predetermined statistically, and investigators were not blinded to group allocation. The 13-signature model separated ophthalmopathy from stable hyperthyroidism with around 90% sensitivity and 81% to 82% specificity in cross-validation, and 80%/75% in the test set. Most expanded thyroid clonotypes with frequency above 0.001 were also detected in blood, suggesting blood repertoires may reflect the thyroid immune response. In validation, the model predicted ophthalmopathy progression with 70.59% sensitivity and 72.22% specificity; about a dozen predicted patients were CT-confirmed with GO in a median of approximately 6.5 months.

The CDR3 goes from the cysteine to the phenylalanine over 14 residues. CDR3 DNA only is kept here, 42 bases in frame from base 1. V is cut by 0 bases and J by 6 bases, and the space between the germline ends is 11 bases. The germline V gene encodes CDR1 SNHLY and CDR2 FYNNEI. Patients with ophthalmopathy had moderately to severely active disease, with a Clinical Activity Score of 3 or more, a NOSPECS grade of 4 or more, and a disease duration of less than 3 months. Patients were excluded if they had other autoimmune diseases, uncontrolled infections, pregnancy or lactation. Clinical symptoms, serum thyroxine, TRAb, thyroid ultrasound and orbital computed tomography were used for diagnosis. Ficoll-Paque density gradient centrifugation was used to isolate PBMCs from around 9.1 ml of fresh peripheral blood. Total RNA was extracted using Trizol reagent, and RNA quality was checked on an Agilent 2100 Bioanalyzer.

Recombination connected TRBV2 to TRBJ1-1; the D gene cannot be resolved reliably. The sample was peripheral blood. This receptor was obtained from a man in his forties or fifties with Graves' ophthalmopathy. Donor details come from another sample of the same person, matched by shared clones. Here is the DNA: TGTGCCAGCAGTGAAGCCGGATGGGGAGCTGAAGCTTTCTTT. Its protein product is CASSEAGWGAEAFF.